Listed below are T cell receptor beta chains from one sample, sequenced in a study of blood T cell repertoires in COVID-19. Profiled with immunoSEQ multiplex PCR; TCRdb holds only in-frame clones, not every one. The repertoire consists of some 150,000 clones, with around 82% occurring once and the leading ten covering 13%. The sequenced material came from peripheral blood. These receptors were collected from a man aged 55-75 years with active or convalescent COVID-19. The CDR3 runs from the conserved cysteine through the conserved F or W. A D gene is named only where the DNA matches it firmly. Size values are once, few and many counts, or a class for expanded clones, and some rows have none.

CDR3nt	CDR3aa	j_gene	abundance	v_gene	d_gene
TGCGCCAGCAGCTCCGACAGGGCCAAAAACATTCAGTACTTC	CASSSDRAKNIQYF	TRBJ2-4	.	TRBV5-1	.
TGTGCCATCAGTGAGAATATGGGACAGGGTAGGGAGACCCAGTACTTC	CAISENMGQGRETQYF	TRBJ2-5	.	TRBV10-3	TRBD1
TGTGCCAGCAGCATCCTTACCGGGACAGGGGGACCTAACTATGGCTACACCTTC	CASSILTGTGGPNYGYTF	TRBJ1-2	.	TRBV7-8	TRBD1
TGTGCCAGCAGCTTAATACTCTCTGAGCAGTTCTTC	CASSLILSEQFF	TRBJ2-1	.	TRBV7-6	.
TGTGCCAGCAGTTTTCAGGGGTCCTACGAGCAGTACTTC	CASSFQGSYEQYF	TRBJ2-7	.	TRBV27	.
TGCAGTGGTGGACAGGGCACCACTGAAGCTTTCTTT	CSGGQGTTEAFF	TRBJ1-1	few	TRBV29-1	TRBD1
TGTGCCAGCAGCTTTGGGACAGAGTATAGCAATCAGCCCCAGCATTTT	CASSFGTEYSNQPQHF	TRBJ1-5	.	TRBV7-9	TRBD1
TGTGCCAGCAGTGACATGGCAGGCTATGGCTACACCTTC	CASSDMAGYGYTF	TRBJ1-2	.	TRBV2	.
TGTGCCAGCAGTTTGGAGTTAGCGGTTACCTACAATGAGCAGTTCTTC	CASSLELAVTYNEQFF	TRBJ2-1	once	TRBV6-4	.
TGTGCCAGCAGTTTTTCCGACAGGGCGCGGGGAGCTTTCTTT	CASSFSDRARGAFF	TRBJ1-1	.	TRBV28	TRBD1
TGTGCCAGCAGCTTAGAGACAGGGGGCAGTGGGAGGAACACTGAAGCTTTCTTT	CASSLETGGSGRNTEAFF	TRBJ1-1	few	TRBV7-2	TRBD1
TGTGCCAGCAGTTTGGGACTAGCGGGAGAACCTAGCACAGATACGCAGTATTTT	CASSLGLAGEPSTDTQYF	TRBJ2-3	.	TRBV28	TRBD2
TGTGCCAGCTCACCAGGGACAGCCCCAGATACGCAGTATTTT	CASSPGTAPDTQYF	TRBJ2-3	.	TRBV18	TRBD1
TGTGCCAGCAGTGAAACCCTTGGACAGGCATACAATGAGCAGTTCTTC	CASSETLGQAYNEQFF	TRBJ2-1	.	TRBV6-1	TRBD1
TGTGCCAGCAGCCCGAGGACAGGGTCGTGGATCCCCGAGGAGACCCAGTACTTC	CASSPRTGSWIPEETQYF	TRBJ2-5	.	TRBV7-2	TRBD1
TGTGCCAGCAGTTCCTGGGACAGCCACTACGAGCAGTACTTC	CASSSWDSHYEQYF	TRBJ2-7	.	TRBV27	TRBD1
TGTGCCAGCACCTCGGCGCGGTACGAGCAGTACTTC	CASTSARYEQYF	TRBJ2-7	few	TRBV28	.
TGTGCCAGCAGCTTAGCGCACAGAGATACGCAGTATTTT	CASSLAHRDTQYF	TRBJ2-3	.	TRBV7-2	.
TGTGCCAGCAGCCCCCTCAGTGGAAACACCATATATTTT	CASSPLSGNTIYF	TRBJ1-3	.	TRBV7-2	.
TGCGCCAGCAGCTTGGGGACAGCCAATGAGCAGTTCTTC	CASSLGTANEQFF	TRBJ2-1	.	TRBV5-1	.
TGTGCCAGCAGACCTACAGGGCGAGGAGGCTACACCTTC	CASRPTGRGGYTF	TRBJ1-2	.	TRBV12-3/TRBV12-4	.
TGCGCCAGCTCACCGACAGGGGCCCTTTGGCAGCCCCAGCATTTT	CASSPTGALWQPQHF	TRBJ1-5	.	TRBV5-1	TRBD1
TGTGCCAGCAGCGACAGGGCTCGTCAGCCCCAGCATTTT	CASSDRARQPQHF	TRBJ1-5	.	TRBV6-5	TRBD1
TGTGCCAGCAGCTTGGGACAGAGGAGCAATCAGCCCCAGCATTTT	CASSLGQRSNQPQHF	TRBJ1-5	.	TRBV7-8	TRBD1
TGTGCCAGCAGTCTCCTTGCGCGCTACGAGCAGTACTTC	CASSLLARYEQYF	TRBJ2-7	.	TRBV6-2/TRBV6-3	.
TGTGCCAGCAGGGAGACAGGGTTGCGGAATGAAAAACTGTTTTTT	CASRETGLRNEKLFF	TRBJ1-4	.	TRBV2	TRBD1
TGTGCCAGCAGTGAACGACAGGGGCATTACGAGCAGTACTTC	CASSERQGHYEQYF	TRBJ2-7	.	TRBV6-1	TRBD1
TGTGCCAGCAGCTCGTCGGTGAACACTGAAGCTTTCTTT	CASSSSVNTEAFF	TRBJ1-1	.	TRBV7-2	.
TGTGCCAGTACAAAAGGGGCCCCTCAACCCACTGAAGCTTTCTTT	CASTKGAPQPTEAFF	TRBJ1-1	.	TRBV19	.
TGTGCCAGCAGTTACACGGGAAACACTGAAGCTTTCTTT	CASSYTGNTEAFF	TRBJ1-1	.	TRBV6-5	.
TGTGCCAGCAGCTCCGCTAGCGGAGGCCAAGAGACCCAGTACTTC	CASSSASGGQETQYF	TRBJ2-5	.	TRBV11-2	TRBD2
TGTGCCACCAGTGGAGGGACAGGGATAAGCAATCAGCCCCAGCATTTT	CATSGGTGISNQPQHF	TRBJ1-5	.	TRBV24-1	TRBD1
TGTGCCAGCAGGCCCCGGGGTGGGCGTGAGCAGTTCTTC	CASRPRGGREQFF	TRBJ2-1	.	TRBV27	.
TGTGCCAGCAGTGAAATGAGGGGACAGGGCACCCACGAGCAGTACTTC	CASSEMRGQGTHEQYF	TRBJ2-7	.	TRBV2	TRBD1
TGTGCCAGCAGCCAGCCATCGGCCCTAGCGGGGGAGAACACCGGGGAGCTGTTTTTT	CASSQPSALAGENTGELFF	TRBJ2-2	.	TRBV3-1/TRBV3-2	TRBD2
TGTGCCAGCAGCCCACTAGCGGGAGGTGCCTACGAGCAGTACTTC	CASSPLAGGAYEQYF	TRBJ2-7	.	TRBV7-3	TRBD2
TGTGCCAGCAGCTGGGCGGGAGGTGGCAATGAGCAGTTCTTC	CASSWAGGGNEQFF	TRBJ2-1	once	TRBV7-9	TRBD2
TGTGCCAGCAGCCCCCTATGGGGGCCCTCTGGAAACACCATATATTTT	CASSPLWGPSGNTIYF	TRBJ1-3	.	TRBV7-2	.
TGTGCCAGCAGTGATATCCAGGGGGCCCAAGAGACCCAGTACTTC	CASSDIQGAQETQYF	TRBJ2-5	once	TRBV25-1	TRBD1
TGTGCCAGCAGCTCAAGGACAGGGGCCGGCAATGAGCAGTTCTTC	CASSSRTGAGNEQFF	TRBJ2-1	once	TRBV5-5	TRBD1
TGTGCCTCCCGGGACAGGGTTCGCTCTGGAAACACCATATATTTT	CASRDRVRSGNTIYF	TRBJ1-3	.	TRBV10-3	TRBD1
TGTGCCAGCAGCCCCGCGCTTAGCGGACAAGAGACCCAGTACTTC	CASSPALSGQETQYF	TRBJ2-5	many	TRBV7-9	.
TGTGCCAGCAGCCGGACAGGGTTATACGGGGAGCTGTTTTTT	CASSRTGLYGELFF	TRBJ2-2	.	TRBV6-2/TRBV6-3	TRBD1
TGTGCCAGCAGTTCCTGGGGGCGAAATTCACCCCTCCACTTT	CASSSWGRNSPLHF	TRBJ1-6	.	TRBV6-2/TRBV6-3	.
TGTGCCAGCAGCCACGCGGACAGGGAAAAACTGTTTTTT	CASSHADREKLFF	TRBJ1-4	.	TRBV3-1/TRBV3-2	TRBD1
TGTGCCAGCCCCTCTAGCGGCATCTCCTACGAGCAGTACTTC	CASPSSGISYEQYF	TRBJ2-7	.	TRBV3-1/TRBV3-2	TRBD2
TGTGCCAGCAGTACGGGGAGGCCCCAGGCGACTGGCTACACCTTC	CASSTGRPQATGYTF	TRBJ1-2	once	TRBV2	.
TGTGCCAGCTCACCCTGGACTAGCGGGGCTCGGGAGCAGTACTTC	CASSPWTSGAREQYF	TRBJ2-7	.	TRBV18	TRBD2